The TCR beta chain described here comes from a study of blood T cells in healthy people across ages. Combining a sample-barcoded 5' primer with a J-beta primer mix, a second PCR ran for roughly 7 to 12 cycles. A template-switch adaptor that had 12 random nucleotides put a tag on each cDNA molecule. A single record per CDR3 protein comes from TCRdb applying MiXCR to the 5' RACE reads. The sample has hundreds of thousands of distinct CDR3 sequences, around 27% seen once. Study-level findings and limits: Because sorting was not performed, PBMCs prevented conclusive naive versus antigen-experienced comparison.

This clonotype was observed at least ten times. Its matching antigen is unknown. Each donor's blood draw was roughly 9.5 milliliters of peripheral blood. The total RNA that was extracted per sample amounted to at least 5 micrograms. V shed 4 bases and J shed 0 bases, with 10 bases lying between them. This CDR3 spans 15 amino acids. The germline V gene encodes CDR1 SGHRS and CDR2 YFSETQ. The J gene is TRBJ2-2, the V gene TRBV5-1; maybe TRBD2 (6 bases). The clonotype comes from a woman in her 70s in good health. Sequenced sample: blood. The CDR3 bases are TGCGCCAGCAGCACCGGGACTTCGAACACCGGGGAGCTGTTTTTT. Translated: CASSTGTSNTGELFF.